This T cell receptor (beta chain) was sequenced during a study of monozygotic twins with cystic fibrosis. Comments on this clone: The antigen is undetermined.

Some clones are missing from TCRdb's copy, which holds only in-frame ones; the method was immunoSEQ multiplex PCR. The table includes about 36,000 clones, just over 90% detected once. This CDR3 is 17 amino acids long. Germline V lookup: CDR1 MGHRA, CDR2 YSYEKL. The V end was cut by 8 bases, the J end by 0 bases, with 23 bases between. Notes on the study in general: J usage was most co-twin-similar in 8 of 16 pairs, V in 13. Median Simpson clonality of roughly 0.01 suggested naive T cells predominated. Age, concordance and disease severity did not associate with shared CDR3 numbers. Unrelated CF individuals shared fewer identical clonotypes than monozygotic CF twins.

The clonotype comes from a boy aged 2 to 10 with cystic fibrosis. The sequenced sample consisted of blood. The V gene is TRBV4-1, the J gene TRBJ2-7, with a tentative D call TRBD1 (6 bases). CDR3 region: CASGSGAFTNRSYEQYF. The CDR3 bases are TGCGCCAGCGGATCAGGGGCCTTTACCAACCGCTCCTACGAGCAGTACTTC.